This T cell receptor beta chain is from a study of CD8 T cells in Susac syndrome. Across the study: Sequenced Susac syndrome patients included roughly six with active disease and 8 or 9 who were in remission. Treatment status at blood draw for the Susac syndrome patients was therapy-naive, corticosteroids, or intravenous immunoglobulin alone.

Germline CDR1 and CDR2: SQVTM and ANQGSEA. Losses at the gene ends were 3 bases for V and 5 bases for J; bases not matched to a gene: 4. CDR3 size: 13 residues. Random hexamers primed reverse transcription of roughly 0.5 to 1 ug RNA. TCRdb re-called the immunoSEQ multiplex PCR reads with MiXCR, one entry per CDR3 protein. The table lists 150,000 to 200,000 distinct CDR3 sequences, 90% to 95% of them singletons. The sequence was collected from a human donor with Susac syndrome. Input material: CD4+ T cells from PBMCs. The genes are TRBV29-1 and TRBJ1-2; 9 bases are shared with TRBD1. CDR3 nucleotide sequence: TGCAGCGTTGAGGGACAGGGATCGTATGGCTACACCTTC. Amino acids: CSVEGQGSYGYTF. Full variable domain (missing parts from reference TRBV29-1 and TRBJ1-2): SAVISQKPSRDICQRGTSLTIQCQVDSQVTMMFWYRQQPGQSLTLIATANQGSEATYESGFVIDKFPISRPNLTFSTLTVSNMSPEDSSIYLCSVEGQGSYGYTFGSGTRLTVV.